The clone carrying this T cell receptor (beta chain) was counted at least ten times. TCRdb reprocessed the 5' RACE reads via MiXCR and lists one record per CDR3 protein. Here the sample spans around 70,000 distinct CDR3 sequences, 7.1% being singletons. These data originate in a study of T cells after yellow fever vaccination. Germline lookup yields CDR1 SGHRS and CDR2 YFSETQ. The ends were cut back, 3 bases at V and 2 bases at J, with 12 bases in the middle. This CDR3 is 15 amino acids long. The V gene is TRBV5-1, the J gene TRBJ2-1, with TRBD1 as a possible D gene (6 bases). Here the sequenced sample was CD8+ T cells sorted from PBMCs, taken around 5 days after the first yellow fever vaccination. The clonotype comes from a man in his late teens or twenties who received the YFV17D yellow fever vaccine. For the CDR3, the DNA is TGCGCCAGCAGCTCAGGGGTATTGACCTACAATGAGCAGTTCTTC. Its translation is CASSSGVLTYNEQFF.